This T cell receptor (beta chain) emerged from a study of radiation and T cells in renal cell carcinoma. This clone showed up just a few times. The antigen remains unidentified. This table comes from immunoSEQ multiplex PCR, and its TCRdb copy is limited to in-frame clones, with some not included. The sample carries 140,000 or so clones, approximately 86% recorded once. Time point meaning: blood 4 weeks post-SBRT, at nephrectomy. Sample treatment: 15 Gy SBRT to primary tumor, nephrectomy 4 weeks later. Nephrectomy followed 15 Gy stereotactic body radiation by 4 weeks. Serial blood draws occurred at baseline and 2 and 4 weeks post-SBRT. The tumor was a clear cell renal cell carcinoma. This CDR3 is built from 17 residues. Germline CDR1 WSHSY, CDR2 SAAADI. The V and J ends lost 7 bases and 6 bases, in that order; junction bases with no gene match: 12. Study-level results: In blood, top tumor clones expanded by 2 weeks, shrinking by 4.

The clonotype comes from a woman in her fifties or sixties with renal cell carcinoma. The genes are TRBV10-2 and TRBJ2-1; TRBD2 agrees at 13 bases. Sequenced material: blood, taken from a patient whose treatment included radiotherapy and nephrectomy. The CDR3 protein is CASTREGLAGNPNEQFF. The CDR3, as DNA: TGCGCCAGCACCAGGGAGGGACTAGCGGGGAACCCCAATGAGCAGTTCTTC.